The rows below give T cell receptor beta chains drawn from one sample of a study of T-cell memory formation after mild COVID-19. TCRdb reprocessed the 5' RACE reads with MiXCR, giving one entry per CDR3 protein. The repertoire consists of 300,000 to 350,000 distinct CDR3 sequences, with roughly an eighth occurring once and the leading ten covering around 20%. The sample taken for sequencing was PBMCs or a T cell subset sorted from them (not recorded which). The receptors derive from a man aged 18 to 29 who had mild COVID-19 (a few samples of this study predate the infection). Cell type and time point are not known. Both conserved end residues are part of each CDR3. Fields, in order: V gene, J gene, D gene, clone size, CDR3 DNA, CDR3 protein. D genes are given only for firm matches. A row's size may be missing; if present it is once, few, many or a size class.

>TRBV7-9|TRBJ2-3|-|many
TGTGCCAGCAGCCCGGGACGGACCACAGATACGCAGTATTTT
CASSPGRTTDTQYF
>TRBV11-2|TRBJ2-5|TRBD1|-
TGTGCCAGCAGCTCCACAGGGGCCCTTCAAGAGACCCAGTACTTC
CASSSTGALQETQYF
>TRBV24-1|TRBJ2-5|-|few
TGTGCCACCAGTGATGGCCGGAGGGCACAAGAGACCCAGTACTTC
CATSDGRRAQETQYF
>TRBV12-3/TRBV12-4|TRBJ1-3|-|many
TGTGCCAGCAGTTTAAAGGTCCTCGGGATCTCTGGAAACACCATATATTTT
CASSLKVLGISGNTIYF
>TRBV6-9|TRBJ2-5|TRBD1|-
TGTGCCAGCAGTTATAGGCCGGACAGGCAAGAGACCCAGTACTTC
CASSYRPDRQETQYF
>TRBV10-2|TRBJ2-7|TRBD2|few
TGCGCCAGCAGTGAGTATGCCGGACTAGCGGGGTACGAGCAGTACTTC
CASSEYAGLAGYEQYF
>TRBV7-3|TRBJ1-1|-|few
TGTGCCAGCAGCTTATGGGCAGGGACCACTGAAGCTTTCTTT
CASSLWAGTTEAFF
>TRBV7-4|TRBJ1-5|-|many
TGTGCCAGCAGCTTAGGACCTCGGCTAGAGGGTCAGCCCCAGCATTTT
CASSLGPRLEGQPQHF
>TRBV28|TRBJ2-6|-|few
TGTGCCAGCAGTTATCCCTGGGCGACTGGGGCCAACGTCCTGACTTTC
CASSYPWATGANVLTF
>TRBV28|TRBJ2-5|-|few
TGTGCCAGCAGGGAAGGCCTCTGGGAGACCCAGTACTTC
CASREGLWETQYF
>TRBV6-1|TRBJ2-2|-|many
TGTGCCAGCAGTGAAGCGGACACCGGGGAGCTGTTTTTT
CASSEADTGELFF
>TRBV20-1|TRBJ1-3|TRBD1|few
TGCAGTGCTCAGGACAGGAGCTCTGGAAACACCATATATTTT
CSAQDRSSGNTIYF
>TRBV4-1|TRBJ1-3|TRBD1|-
TGCGCCAGCAGCTCGGACAGGGGGCTTGGAAACACCATATATTTT
CASSSDRGLGNTIYF
>TRBV9|TRBJ1-1|-|few
TGTGCCAGCAGCGCAGGACAGACGGCTTCCACTGAAGCTTTCTTT
CASSAGQTASTEAFF
>TRBV20-1|TRBJ1-1|-|many
TGCAGTGCCCAAGTACCGGGACACAGGAACACTGAAGCTTTCTTT
CSAQVPGHRNTEAFF
>TRBV4-3|TRBJ2-1|TRBD1|few
TGCGCCAGCAGCCAAGAACTTGGAGACAGGGCTACCAATGAGCAGTTCTTC
CASSQELGDRATNEQFF
>TRBV12-3/TRBV12-4|TRBJ2-3|TRBD2|-
TGTGCCAGCAGTTTAGCGTTTGCGGGGGGGTCAGATACGCAGTATTTT
CASSLAFAGGSDTQYF
>TRBV5-4|TRBJ2-5|TRBD2|many
TGTGCCAGCAGCATGGGACTAGCGAGAAGAGAGACCCAGTACTTC
CASSMGLARRETQYF
>TRBV10-3|TRBJ2-3|-|-
TGTGCCATCAGTGACTCCAGGACCACAGATACGCAGTATTTT
CAISDSRTTDTQYF
>TRBV30|TRBJ2-2|-|-
TGTGCCTGGGGAAGTGGCCTCGGGGAGCTGTTTTTT
CAWGSGLGELFF
>TRBV18|TRBJ1-2|-|-
TGTGCCAGCTCACTCCGGGGGCGACTCTATGGCTACACCTTC
CASSLRGRLYGYTF
>TRBV9|TRBJ2-3|-|-
TGTGCCAGCAGCGTAGAGGGGGGAACAGATACGCAGTATTTT
CASSVEGGTDTQYF
>TRBV5-8|TRBJ2-3|-|-
TGTGCCAGCAGCGGGTACATCGGTACGCAGTATTTT
CASSGYIGTQYF
>TRBV29-1|TRBJ1-2|TRBD1|-
TGCAGCGTTGGGGACAGGGGGACGAGGACCTTC
CSVGDRGTRTF
>TRBV5-1|TRBJ2-2|TRBD1|-
TGCGCCAGCAGCCAATGGACAGGGTCGAGCACCGGGGAGCTGTTTTTT
CASSQWTGSSTGELFF
>TRBV28|TRBJ2-5|-|-
TGTGCCAGCAGTCATAAAGGGACCCAGTACTTC
CASSHKGTQYF
>TRBV5-6|TRBJ1-2|TRBD1|few
TGTGCCAGCAGCTTCGGGACAGGGCCCAGGGATGGCTACACCTTC
CASSFGTGPRDGYTF
>TRBV10-3|TRBJ2-7|TRBD1|few
TGTGCCATCAGTGAACCGACAGGGGCCGAGCAGTACTTC
CAISEPTGAEQYF
>TRBV5-1|TRBJ2-5|-|-
TGCGCCAGCAGCTTCGGGGGCAGTGGAGAGACCCAGTACTTC
CASSFGGSGETQYF
>TRBV5-1|TRBJ2-1|TRBD2|many
TGCGCCAGCAGCTTAGCGGGGCGTGAGCAGTTCTTC
CASSLAGREQFF
>TRBV4-2|TRBJ2-3|-|many
TGTGCCAGCATGGACAGAAGCACAGATACGCAGTATTTT
CASMDRSTDTQYF
>TRBV20-1|TRBJ2-7|-|-
TGCAGTGCGCGAGACAGGATAGCCTCCTACGAGCAGTACTTC
CSARDRIASYEQYF
>TRBV7-2|TRBJ2-3|TRBD1|-
TGTGCCAGCAGCTCACCGACAGGGGCGGGGGATACGCAGTATTTT
CASSSPTGAGDTQYF
>TRBV6-5|TRBJ2-1|-|-
TGTGCCAGCAGCGCATTATCGGATGAGCAGTTCTTC
CASSALSDEQFF
>TRBV25-1|TRBJ2-2|TRBD1|-
TGTGCCAGCACGGCCAGGGGGCTCACCGGGGAGCTGTTTTTT
CASTARGLTGELFF
>TRBV7-9|TRBJ1-1|-|-
TGTGCCAGCAGCTTAGTAGCAGGATCGGAGACTGAAGCTTTCTTT
CASSLVAGSETEAFF
>TRBV4-1|TRBJ2-7|-|many
TGCGCCAGCAGCCAAGATTACGACGAGCAGTACTTC
CASSQDYDEQYF
>TRBV7-2|TRBJ1-2|-|-
TGTGCCAGCAGCTTATCTGTCCTTCCTGGCTACACCTTC
CASSLSVLPGYTF
>TRBV9|TRBJ1-6|-|-
TGTGCCAGCAGCGTAGAAGGGTATGCCGATTCACCCCTCCACTTT
CASSVEGYADSPLHF
>TRBV10-3|TRBJ1-5|-|few
TGTGCCATCAGTGAGACGGACAGCAATCAGCCCCAGCATTTT
CAISETDSNQPQHF
>TRBV4-1|TRBJ1-1|-|many
TGCGCCAGCAGCCAACCGACAGCTTCGAATGAAGCTTTCTTT
CASSQPTASNEAFF
>TRBV4-3|TRBJ1-4|-|few
TGCGCCAGCAGCCAAGCGGAGGGGGTTAATGAAAAACTGTTTTTT
CASSQAEGVNEKLFF
>TRBV28|TRBJ1-6|TRBD1|few
TGTGCCAGCTCGGGACAGACTGCTTTAGGGTCACCCCTCCACTTT
CASSGQTALGSPLHF
>TRBV5-4|TRBJ2-4|-|-
TGTGCCAGCAGCTTGGCGGCGGGATCGGCCAAAAACATTCAGTACTTC
CASSLAAGSAKNIQYF
>TRBV4-2|TRBJ2-2|-|-
TGTGCCAGCAGCCAAGATTTAAGGGTGTGGCAGCCCACCGGGGAGCTGTTTTTT
CASSQDLRVWQPTGELFF
>TRBV7-9|TRBJ2-7|-|few
TGTGCCAGCAGCTTAGCGAGCCAGGCGCTCCTAAAGCAGTACTTC
CASSLASQALLKQYF
>TRBV6-6|TRBJ1-1|-|-
TGTGCCAGCAGACCCGTCGGGGGGGGCAACACTGAAGCTTTCTTT
CASRPVGGGNTEAFF
>TRBV6-1|TRBJ2-7|TRBD2|-
TGTGCCAGCAGCTGGACTAGCGGGGGGGCGAGGGAGCAGTACTTC
CASSWTSGGAREQYF
>TRBV7-9|TRBJ1-1|TRBD1|-
TGTGCCAGCAGCCCCAGGGGGATTGAAGCTTTCTTT
CASSPRGIEAFF
>TRBV7-9|TRBJ1-5|-|few
TGTGCCAGCAGCCTCCTTGGTGGGGACCCCCAGCATTTT
CASSLLGGDPQHF
>TRBV12-3/TRBV12-4|TRBJ2-2|-|-
TGTGCCAGCAGTTTCCCCCCGGTCGGGGAGCTGTTTTTT
CASSFPPVGELFF
>TRBV7-2|TRBJ2-5|TRBD2|few
TGTGCCAGCACCCCCAGACTAGCGGACCGTCAAGAGACCCAGTACTTC
CASTPRLADRQETQYF
>TRBV5-6|TRBJ1-4|TRBD1|-
TGTGCCAGCAGCTGGACAGGGGGCACTAATGAAAAACTGTTTTTT
CASSWTGGTNEKLFF
>TRBV11-2|TRBJ2-3|TRBD2|-
TGTGCCAGCAGCTTGGTACCGGGACTAGCGGGGGGAGATACGCAGTATTTT
CASSLVPGLAGGDTQYF